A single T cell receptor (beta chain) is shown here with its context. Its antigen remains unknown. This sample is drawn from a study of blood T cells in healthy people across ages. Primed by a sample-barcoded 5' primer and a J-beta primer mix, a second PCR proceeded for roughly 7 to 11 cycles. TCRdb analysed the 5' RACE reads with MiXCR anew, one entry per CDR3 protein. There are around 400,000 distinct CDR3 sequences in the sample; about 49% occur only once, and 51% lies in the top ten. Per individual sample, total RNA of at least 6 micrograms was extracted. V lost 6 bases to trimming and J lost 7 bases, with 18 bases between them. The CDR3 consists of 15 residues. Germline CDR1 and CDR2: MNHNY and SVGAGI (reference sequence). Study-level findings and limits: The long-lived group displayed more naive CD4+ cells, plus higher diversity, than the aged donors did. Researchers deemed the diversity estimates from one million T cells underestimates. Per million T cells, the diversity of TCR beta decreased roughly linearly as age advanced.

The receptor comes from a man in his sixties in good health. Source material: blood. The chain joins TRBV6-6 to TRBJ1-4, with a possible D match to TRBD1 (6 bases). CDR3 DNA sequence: TGTGCCAGCAGACACGGTCAGGGGAACCGTGAAAAACTGTTTTTT. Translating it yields CASRHGQGNREKLFF.